This T cell receptor (beta chain) was captured by sequencing in a study of cytomegalovirus exposure and HLA in healthy donors. Study-wide context: As an earlier analysis found, roughly 170 million T cells yielded about 100 million unique TCR beta sequences. Of a few hundred genotyped donors, roughly 86% clustered with self-reported Caucasian donors.

With 60 Vbeta and 13 Jbeta primers, the PCR was carried out. Sequenced by immunoSEQ multiplex PCR; TCRdb stores in-frame clones only, minus some. This sample has approximately 160,000 clones, with 70% to 85% found just once. Trimming took 3 bases from V and 5 from J, leaving 18 bases between them. Germline V gives CDR1 SGHNT, CDR2 YYREEE (reference sequence). This CDR3 is 16 amino acids long. The clonotype comes from a young man in good health and CMV-seronegative. The chain combines TRBV5-4 with TRBJ2-4, with TRBD1 as a possible D gene (6 bases). The material sequenced was PBMCs. Written as DNA, the CDR3 is TGTGCCAGCAGCTCCACCGGGGCAGGGGATCAAAACATTCAGTACTTC. Translating it yields CASSSTGAGDQNIQYF. Full variable domain (remainder filled in from reference TRBV5-4 and TRBJ2-4): ETGVTQSPTHLIKTRGQQVTLRCSSQSGHNTVSWYQQALGQGPQFIFQYYREEENGRGNFPPRFSGLQFPNYSSELNVNALELDDSALYLCASSSTGAGDQNIQYFGAGTRLSVL.